There are a few counts of the clone carrying this T cell receptor beta chain. Each patient came to thyroid surgery without any prior treatment (of any kind). This sample was taken from a study of metastatic and nonmetastatic thyroid tumors. Study overall: It was across blood and tumor or nodule tissue from malignant and benign thyroid patients that repertoires were compared.

In the original workflow: What underpinned the distant-metastasis classifier for papillary thyroid cancer was the set of CDR3 differences across clinicopathological groups. Using MiXCR, TCRdb re-called clones from the PCR reads. TCRdb, not the authors, supplied the V and J calls. The data contain about 28,000 clones, approximately 3.7% of them singletons. The CDR3 loop spans 18 amino acids. Germline CDR1 and CDR2: MNHNS and SASEGT. V shed 8 bases and J shed 5 bases, with 27 bases lying between them. The chain is built from TRBV6-1 and TRBJ2-2; D not resolved. Material for sequencing was blood. This TCR was sampled from a male donor with papillary thyroid cancer or a benign thyroid nodule (not recorded which). Some clones in this sample may be carry-over from other donors' samples. CDR3 nucleotide sequence: TGTGCCAGCGGGTCTCCGACCCGTTTAGATGAACAGACCGGGGAGCTGTTTTTT. Translating it yields CASGSPTRLDEQTGELFF.